A single sample gave rise to the 22 T cell receptor beta chains below, sequenced in a study of T-cell memory formation after mild COVID-19. Each CDR3 protein is one row after TCRdb ran MiXCR on the 5' RACE reads. The sample shows about 300,000 distinct CDR3 sequences, less than 20% of them seen only once. Sequencing was done on a sample of PBMCs or a T cell subset sorted from them (not recorded which). The source is a man younger than 30 who had mild COVID-19 (a few samples of this study predate the infection). Cell type and time point are not known.

This rearrangement joins TRBV20-1 to TRBJ1-1, with TRBD1 matching over 7 bases. The germline V gene has CDR1 DFQATT and CDR2 SNEGSKA (reference sequence). The CDR3 is made up of 15 amino acids. The junction had 11 bases not matched to a gene; V was cut back by 6 bases and J by 1 base. DNA for the CDR3: TGCAGTGCCGGGACAGTAAATCTCCCGAACACTGAAGCTTTCTTT. This codes for CSAGTVNLPNTEAFF.

The chain links TRBV6-5 to TRBJ2-3; D gene unclear. Germline values: CDR1 MNHEY, CDR2 SVGAGI. Trimming took 0 bases from V and 4 from J, leaving 8 bases between them. The length of the CDR3 is 14 residues. In DNA form, the CDR3 reads TGTGCCAGCAGTTACTCCTTCAGGTCAGATACGCAGTATTTT. This codes for CASSYSFRSDTQYF.

This clonotype was seen only a few times. CDR3 amino acids: CSAGRGTEAFF. DNA of the CDR3: TGCAGTGCGGGACGGGGCACTGAAGCTTTCTTT. The V and J genes are TRBV20-1 and TRBJ1-1, with TRBD1 as a possible D gene (5 bases). The CDR3 runs to 11 residues. V shed 6 bases and J shed 4 bases, with 9 bases lying between them. Germline assignment: CDR1 DFQATT and CDR2 SNEGSKA (reference sequence).

This clonotype was seen more than once but under ten times. V is TRBV7-9 and J is TRBJ1-1; TRBD1 matches at 7 bases. Germline V gene sequence: CDR1 SEHNR, CDR2 FQNEAQ (reference sequence). Trimming removed 7 bases from V and 1 base from J; junction bases left unmatched: 3. The CDR3 covers 13 residues. CDR3 sequence reads: CASIRTGNTEAFF. The DNA of the CDR3 is TGTGCCAGCATCCGGACAGGGAACACTGAAGCTTTCTTT.

This clonotype occurred many times. V gene TRBV7-8 combines with J gene TRBJ2-5; tentatively, D is TRBD1 (6 bases). Trimming pared 5 bases from V and 0 bases from J, leaving 16 bases between. The germline gives CDR1 SGHVS, CDR2 FQNEAQ. The CDR3 is 16 residues long. The CDR3 DNA reads as TGTGCCAGCAGCCTAACCGGGACATTGTACCAAGAGACCCAGTACTTC. Protein sequence: CASSLTGTLYQETQYF.

V is TRBV6-2 or TRBV6-3 and J is TRBJ2-1; D gene unclear. The V gene's germline CDR1 is MNHEY and CDR2 SVGEGT. V lost 3 bases to trimming and J lost 9 bases, with 9 bases between them. This CDR3 is 12 amino acids long. The CDR3 reads CASSYYGGEQFF. The CDR3 coding sequence is TGTGCCAGCAGTTATTACGGTGGTGAGCAGTTCTTC.

This clonotype was recorded at least ten times. The CDR3 DNA is TGTGCCAGCAGCTTGGATCAGGGTCTTTATACGCAGTATTTT. It is translated as CASSLDQGLYTQYF. This chain links TRBV7-2 with TRBJ2-3, with D perhaps TRBD1 (5 bases). This CDR3 has 14 residues. The germline V gene has CDR1 SGHTA and CDR2 FQGNSA. V lost 3 bases and J 7 bases, leaving 14 bases between the germline ends.

This clonotype was observed a handful of times. This chain links TRBV12-3 or TRBV12-4 with TRBJ2-7, with 10 bases identical to TRBD1. Germline trimming cut 6 bases from V and 0 bases from J; bases unmatched to any gene: 2. There are 14 residues in the CDR3. The chain's CDR3 is CASRGQGSSYEQYF. The CDR3, as DNA: TGTGCCAGCAGGGGACAGGGGAGCTCCTACGAGCAGTACTTC.

The rearrangement links TRBV7-2 to TRBJ2-7, with TRBD1 identical over 8 bases. The CDR3 consists of 12 residues. The germline V gene has CDR1 SGHTA and CDR2 FQGNSA. Unmatched junction bases numbered 3, after V lost 5 bases and J lost 6 bases. CDR3 in DNA: TGTGCCAGCAGCCCAGGACAGGGCGAGCAGTACTTC. Translated, it gives CASSPGQGEQYF.

The gene calls are TRBV6-5 and TRBJ1-2; 7 bases are a match to TRBD1. CDR1 is MNHEY, CDR2 SVGAGI, per germline. Trimming removed 5 bases from V and 8 bases from J; junction bases left unmatched: 2. CDR3 length: 11 residues. CDR3 amino acids: CASSQGEGYTF. The CDR3 DNA follows: TGTGCCAGCAGTCAGGGGGAAGGCTACACCTTC.

The sample holds a few counts of this clonotype. This chain joins TRBV11-2 and TRBJ2-5, with TRBD2 as a possible D gene (5 bases). V lost 3 bases and J lost 3, with 14 bases in between. CDR1 and CDR2 (germline): SGHAT, FQNNGV. The CDR3 contains 15 residues. The CDR3 region is CASSFWAGVEETQYF. The CDR3 DNA follows: TGTGCCAGCAGCTTCTGGGCGGGCGTGGAAGAGACCCAGTACTTC.

This clonotype was counted only a few times. The chain is built from TRBV10-3 and TRBJ2-5; 8 positions match TRBD1. This CDR3 is built from 15 residues. Germline V gene data show CDR1 as ENHRY and CDR2 as SYGVKD. J lost 2 bases, V lost 2 bases, and 4 bases had no gene match. CDR3 residues: CAISEPDRDQETQYF. The CDR3 nucleotides read TGTGCCATCAGTGAGCCGGACAGGGATCAAGAGACCCAGTACTTC.

This clonotype was observed a few times. The V call is TRBV7-2, the J call TRBJ2-5, with D hard to call. The germline CDR1 and CDR2 sequences are SGHTA and FQGNSA. Trimming took off 5 bases at V and 4 bases at J, with 23 bases between the two ends. This CDR3 has 17 amino acids. This chain's CDR3 is CASSIIPPLIKGETQYF. CDR3 coding DNA: TGTGCCAGCAGCATCATCCCACCGTTGATCAAAGGAGAGACCCAGTACTTC.

This clonotype was counted ten times or more. The chain uses TRBV7-2 and TRBJ1-5; D is unclear. V was cut by 3 bases and J by 4 bases, with 13 bases left in between. In germline, CDR1 is SGHTA, CDR2 FQGNSA. CDR3 size: 15 residues. The CDR3 region is CASSLAGLTNQPQHF. DNA for the CDR3: TGTGCCAGCAGCTTGGCCGGCTTGACAAATCAGCCCCAGCATTTT.

This clonotype was counted a few times. The CDR3 sequence: CASSFSGNTIYF. CDR3 sequence (DNA): TGTGCCAGCAGCTTTTCCGGAAACACCATATATTTT. The chain combines TRBV11-2 with TRBJ1-3; no firm D call. Germline V gene data show CDR1 as SGHAT and CDR2 as FQNNGV. V lost 3 bases and J 4 bases, leaving 4 bases between the germline ends. This CDR3 contains 12 residues.

This clonotype has more than one count but fewer than ten. The chain has TRBV6-5 and TRBJ1-6, with a tentative D call TRBD1 (6 bases). V shed 4 bases and J shed 7 bases, with 17 bases lying between them. This CDR3 has 16 amino acids. The germline gives CDR1 MNHEY, CDR2 SVGAGI. The CDR3 sequence: CASSSPIQGMNSPLHF. DNA of the CDR3: TGTGCCAGCAGTTCCCCTATACAGGGTATGAATTCACCCCTCCACTTT.

There are a few counts of this clonotype. DNA for the CDR3: TGTGCCAGCAGCTCCGGTTACTCCAATGAGCAGTTCTTC. This sequence encodes CASSSGYSNEQFF. The V and J genes are TRBV7-9 and TRBJ2-1; no clear D gene. Germline CDR1 reads SEHNR; CDR2 reads FQNEAQ (reference sequence). The ends were cut back, 4 bases at V and 6 bases at J, with 10 bases in the middle. This CDR3 comprises 13 residues.

At least ten counts were recorded for this clonotype. The gene calls are TRBV20-1 and TRBJ2-3; D may be TRBD1 (7 bases). CDR1 DFQATT and CDR2 SNEGSKA come from the germline V gene (reference sequence). CDR3 size: 15 residues. The ends were cut back, 0 bases at V and 4 bases at J, with 14 bases in the middle. The CDR3 bases are TGCAGTGCTAGAGATGGGCCCAGGGGGGCAGATACGCAGTATTTT. Amino acids: CSARDGPRGADTQYF.

This clonotype turned up a few times. The chain is built from TRBV12-3 or TRBV12-4 and TRBJ2-3; D gene unclear. Trimming stripped 6 bases from V and 7 bases from J, with 17 bases between. The CDR3 has 14 amino acids. CDR3 protein: CASSRQRSTNTQYF. CDR3 nucleotide sequence: TGTGCCAGCAGCCGCCAAAGGTCTACAAATACGCAGTATTTT.

The J gene is TRBJ1-1, the V gene TRBV3-1; unclear D gene. Germline V gives CDR1 LGHDT, CDR2 YNNKEL (reference sequence). V lost 2 bases and J 1 base, leaving 8 bases between the germline ends. This CDR3 is built from 14 residues. CDR3 nucleotides: TGTGCCAGCAGCCAAAGGGCCGCGAACACTGAAGCTTTCTTT. Translated: CASSQRAANTEAFF. Full variable domain (remainder filled in from reference TRBV3-1 and TRBJ1-1): DTAVSQTPKYLVTQMGNDKSIKCEQNLGHDTMYWYKQDSKKFLKIMFSYNNKELIINETVPNRFSPKSPDKAHLNLHINSLELGDSAVYFCASSQRAANTEAFFGQGTRLTVV.

The chain employs TRBV29-1 and TRBJ2-3; 9 positions agree with TRBD2. The germline V gene encodes CDR1 SQVTM and CDR2 ANQGSEA. The CDR3 runs 15 residues. The J segment lost 3 bases and the V segment lost 1 base, leaving 5 bases of the junction unmatched. CDR3 region: CSVEGAGGRTDTQYF. CDR3 DNA sequence: TGCAGCGTTGAAGGGGCGGGGGGGCGAACAGATACGCAGTATTTT.

The sample holds a few counts of this clonotype. V is TRBV27 and J is TRBJ1-2; tentatively, D is TRBD1 (5 bases). Trimming took off 2 bases at V and 4 bases at J, with 14 bases between the two ends. From germline, CDR1 is MNHEY and CDR2 SMNVEV (reference sequence). CDR3 length: 15 residues. The CDR3 nucleotides read TGTGCCAGCAGTTTAACAGGCGCGGGTTTCTATGGCTACACCTTC. This codes for CASSLTGAGFYGYTF.